The source of this T cell receptor (beta chain) is a study of blood T cell repertoires in COVID-19 (dated by TCRdb to between 2020 and 2021). Some background on the complete study: The collaborator samples originated in the United States, Italy and Spain and spanned the acute and convalescent phases of COVID-19. The material from the prospective study consisted of cDNA or gDNA derived from T cells, B-cell-depleted T cells, or PBMCs. Deeply sampled blood TCRbeta repertoires from subjects exposed to, actively infected with, or recovered from COVID-19 were included in the dataset. A freely available public database, intended as a resource for researchers studying the immune response to SARS-CoV-2, is where the repertoires were released. Samples were obtained from the ongoing ImmuneRACE study (first 160 participants) and from about 1,300 subjects provided by 6 global collaborators. Sample metadata almost always included a de-identified subject ID, COVID-19 status, age in years and sex. Where available, HLA class I and class II types were obtained from metadata supplied by the sample provider rather than from assay-based typing.

The collaborating institutions used their own protocols to collect whole blood in K2EDTA tubes. Collaborator samples were shipped for TCRbeta analysis as frozen whole blood, isolated PBMCs, or DNA extracted from either sample type. Findings and caveats that apply to the study as a whole: The quantity of clinical and demographic metadata differed by source and by participant and was supplied without curation.

CDR3 length: 14 amino acids, cysteine to phenylalanine. Of all the DNA, just the CDR3 is kept, 42 bases in frame from base 1. The germline V gene gives CDR1 as SGHRS and CDR2 as YFSETQ. The junction shows trimming of 4 bases on V and 2 bases on J, and the gene matches do not reach 3 bases of it. The immunoSEQ Assay, a bias-controlled multiplex PCR, was used to amplify TCRbeta CDR3 regions from genomic DNA. The original pipeline was this. The number of nucleated cells in each sample was estimated from the amplification of reference gene primers within the assay. To quantify the absolute abundance of each unique TCRbeta CDR3 rearrangement, sequence reads were collapsed and filtered. Productive Simpson clonality was computed per sample as the square root of Simpson's diversity index over productive rearrangements. TCRdb re-hosts the immuneACCESS table, in-frame sequences only. Its copies lack some clones; in the studies checked, an unresolved V gene accounts for under half of them, and the cause for the rest is not known. V and J calls and clone size are those listed in that table; D and trimming were worked out from the DNA. In this sample the table shows about 83,000 clones, around 90% of which occur a single time. The ten largest clones capture 15% to 20% of the sample.

Turning to this clone: Its binding antigen is unknown. No base-level quality is on record; no much larger clone is a single base apart.

Sequenced: peripheral blood. The chain couples TRBV5-1 to TRBJ2-5; 9 bases in the middle match TRBD1. The receptor's source is a woman of 80 years or more with active or convalescent COVID-19. The CDR3 has the sequence CASSRGQGQETQYF. The DNA reads as follows: TGCGCCAGCAGCCGCGGACAGGGGCAAGAGACCCAGTACTTC.